This T cell receptor (beta chain) was retrieved from a study of blood T cell repertoires in COVID-19. Study-level information: There were acute and convalescent COVID-19 samples, and they came from the United States, Italy and Spain.

Looked up from germline, CDR1 is SGHTA and CDR2 is FQGNSA. The CDR3 extends over 18 amino acids. V trimming: 0 bases; J trimming: 2 bases; junction bases outside the gene matches: 6. Authors' processing steps: Using reference gene primer amplification, nucleated cell counts were estimated. The data were produced by immunoSEQ multiplex PCR, yet TCRdb's version contains in-frame clones alone and is incomplete. V and J calls and clone size are copied from that table; D and trimming were computed from the DNA. This sample yields about 190,000 clones, of which roughly nine tenths are seen a single time; approximately 6.7% belongs to the top ten.

V and J are TRBV7-2 and TRBJ2-1; TRBD2 agrees at 11 bases. The origin of this receptor is a man aged 40-49 years with acute or convalescent COVID-19. The sample consisted of peripheral blood. CDR3 in DNA: TGTGCCAGCAGCTTAGCCGGTAGCGGGGGGGTTACCTACAATGAGCAGTTCTTC. Its protein product is CASSLAGSGGVTYNEQFF. Full variable domain (rest looked up from reference TRBV7-2 and TRBJ2-1): GAGVSQSPSNKVTEKGKDVELRCDPISGHTALYWYRQSLGQGLEFLIYFQGNSAPDKSGLPSDRFSAERTGGSVSTLTIQRTQQEDSAVYLCASSLAGSGGVTYNEQFFGPGTRLTVL.